This entry describes one TCR beta chain. Source study methods: It was from reference gene primer amplification that nucleated cell counts were estimated. Assay: immunoSEQ multiplex PCR; the TCRdb copy retains only in-frame clones and omits some. V and J calls and clone size are as listed in that table; D and trimming were resolved from the DNA. Here the sample spans some 120,000 clones, less than 90% being singletons. The sample belongs to a study of blood T cell repertoires in COVID-19. The wider study: Sites in the United States, Italy and Spain provided acute and convalescent COVID-19 samples. The cDNA or gDNA used as material had been derived from T cells, B-cell-depleted T cells, or PBMCs.

The sequencing input was peripheral blood. The receptor was derived from a woman in her 30s who had recovered from COVID-19.

CDR3 sequence: CASSSADSTDTQYF. Here the CDR3 DNA reads TGCGCCAGCAGCTCAGCGGACTCCACAGATACGCAGTATTTT. The chain recombines TRBV5-1 with TRBJ2-3; perhaps TRBD2 as D (5 bases). The CDR3 contains 14 residues. Germline CDR1 and CDR2: SGHRS and YFSETQ. V was pared by 3 bases and J by 2 bases, with 10 bases between.